The 23 T cell receptor beta chains in this list originate from one sample, sequenced in a study of CD8 T cells in Susac syndrome. Reverse transcription of about 0.5 to 1 ug RNA was carried out with random hexamers. TCRdb reprocessed the immunoSEQ multiplex PCR reads with MiXCR, giving one entry per CDR3 protein. The sample has about 240,000 distinct CDR3 sequences; 96% are singletons. The sample was CD4+ T cells from PBMCs. The receptors come from a human donor with Susac syndrome.

V gene TRBV30 combines with J gene TRBJ2-7; no definite D call. Germline CDR1 is GTSNPN and CDR2 is SVGIG (reference sequence). The V end lost 5 bases, the J end lost 0 bases, and 8 bases lay between the germline ends. The CDR3 runs 12 residues. Written as DNA, the CDR3 is TGTGCCTGGGAACCCAGCTCCTACGAGCAGTACTTC. Translated: CAWEPSSYEQYF.

The J gene is TRBJ1-5, the V gene TRBV25-1; D unclear. The CDR3 has 14 residues. With 1 base removed from V and 1 base from J, the gap between germline ends came to 5 bases. Germline V gene lookup returns CDR1 MGHDK and CDR2 SYGVNS. As DNA, the CDR3 is TGTGCCAGCAGTGAATTCGTGAGCAATCAGCCCCAGCATTTT. Encoded protein: CASSEFVSNQPQHF.

This chain joins TRBV30 and TRBJ1-4; no clear D gene. Trimming took 3 bases from V and 0 from J, leaving 11 bases between them. The CDR3 has 15 amino acids. CDR1 is GTSNPN and CDR2 is SVGIG in the germline V gene (reference sequence). The DNA for the CDR3 is TGTGCCTGGAGCCCCGGACTTGCAACTAATGAAAAACTGTTTTTT. This codes for CAWSPGLATNEKLFF.

The V gene is TRBV29-1, the J gene TRBJ2-7, with TRBD2 identical over 9 bases. This CDR3 is 13 amino acids long. CDR1 and CDR2 from the germline V gene are SQVTM and ANQGSEA. Trimming took 6 bases from V and 2 from J; bases not matched to a gene: 5. In DNA form, the CDR3 reads TGCAGCGTCGCCATAGCGGGAGCCTACGAGCAGTACTTC. Translation: CSVAIAGAYEQYF.

The chain joins TRBV2 to TRBJ2-3, with TRBD2 identical over 12 bases. The CDR3 totals 15 residues. CDR1 SNHLY and CDR2 FYNNEI come from the germline V gene. V shed 7 bases and J 5 bases; nucleotides not matched to a gene: 7. The CDR3 DNA is TGTGCCAGCAACCAACTAGCGGGGGGCCGAGATACGCAGTATTTT. Its translation is CASNQLAGGRDTQYF. The variable domain in full, with the rest retrieved from reference TRBV2 and TRBJ2-3, is EPEVTQTPSHQVTQMGQEVILRCVPISNHLYFYWYRQILGQKVEFLVSFYNNEISEKSEIFDDQFSVERPDGSNFTLKIRSTKLEDSAMYFCASNQLAGGRDTQYFGPGTRLTVL.

This sequence joins TRBV30 and TRBJ2-5, with 7 bases fitting TRBD1. The CDR3 is 15 amino acids. Trimming removed 3 bases from V and 1 base from J; junction bases left unmatched: 8. Germline V gene sequence: CDR1 GTSNPN, CDR2 SVGIG (reference sequence). The chain's CDR3 is CAWRQPGQSQETQYF. The DNA for the CDR3 is TGTGCCTGGAGACAACCGGGACAGAGCCAAGAGACCCAGTACTTC. The full variable domain, its missing parts supplied by reference TRBV30 and TRBJ2-5, is SQTIHQWPATLVQPVGSPLSLECTVEGTSNPNLYWYRQAAGRGLQLLFYSVGIGQISSEVPQNLSASRPQDRQFILSSKKLLLSDSGFYLCAWRQPGQSQETQYFGPGTRLLVL.

The chain has TRBV14 and TRBJ2-2; the D gene is possibly TRBD1 (5 bases). Germline-derived CDR1 and CDR2 are SGHDN and FVKESK. Deletions cut 4 bases from V and 7 bases from J, with 16 bases between. The CDR3 runs to 15 residues. DNA for the CDR3: TGTGCCAGCAGCCTGCGACAGATTTACGACGGGGAGCTGTTTTTT. Translated: CASSLRQIYDGELFF.

The chain recombines TRBV29-1 with TRBJ1-5; D gene ambiguous. Trimming left V 0 bases short and J 3 bases short, with 6 bases between. Germline V CDR1 and CDR2: SQVTM, ANQGSEA. This CDR3 is 13 amino acids long. The CDR3 spells CSVEEENNQPQHF. The DNA for the CDR3 is TGCAGCGTTGAAGAGGAGAACAATCAGCCCCAGCATTTT.

The V call is TRBV3-1, the J call TRBJ2-7; D call uncertain. The CDR3 consists of 12 residues. Germline CDR1 LGHDT, CDR2 YNNKEL (reference sequence). V lost 3 bases and J 3 bases, leaving 6 bases between the germline ends. The CDR3 sequence: CASSQTFYEQYF. CDR3 coding DNA: TGTGCCAGCAGCCAGACCTTCTACGAGCAGTACTTC.

This chain uses TRBV5-6 with TRBJ2-3; 8 bases match TRBD2. The CDR3 totals 14 residues. J lost 6 bases, V lost 2 bases, and 5 bases had no gene match. CDR1 is SGHDT and CDR2 is YYEEEE in the germline V gene. The CDR3 region has the DNA TGTGCCAGCAGCTTACTTAGCGGGGTTGATACGCAGTATTTT. Encoded protein: CASSLLSGVDTQYF.

The V and J genes are TRBV30 and TRBJ2-5; perhaps TRBD2 as D (6 bases). V gave up 1 base and J gave up 5 bases, with 17 bases separating them. The CDR3 extends over 15 amino acids. From germline, CDR1 is GTSNPN and CDR2 SVGIG (reference sequence). CDR3: CAWSGVAAWGETQYF. The DNA for the CDR3 is TGTGCCTGGAGTGGGGTAGCGGCGTGGGGGGAGACCCAGTACTTC.

This rearrangement joins TRBV29-1 to TRBJ2-3, with 12 bases lining up with TRBD2. The trim removed 5 bases at V and 0 bases at J, leaving 12 bases unmatched. This CDR3 has 18 residues. Germline lookup yields CDR1 SQVTM and CDR2 ANQGSEA. Here the CDR3 DNA reads TGCAGCGTTCCAAGGACTAGCGGGAATCTTTTTAGCACAGATACGCAGTATTTT. Translation: CSVPRTSGNLFSTDTQYF.

The chain recombines TRBV12-3 or TRBV12-4 with TRBJ2-4; D is unclear. The CDR3 spans 14 residues. The V end was cut by 6 bases, the J end by 0 bases, with 9 bases between. The CDR3, as DNA: TGTGCCAGCAGGCTGGGGTTAGCCAAAAACATTCAGTACTTC. Translation: CASRLGLAKNIQYF.

This chain uses TRBV4-1 with TRBJ2-7; 11 bases agree with TRBD1. CDR1 is MGHRA and CDR2 is YSYEKL in the germline V gene. The CDR3 runs 15 residues. Trimming removed 2 bases from V and 6 bases from J; junction bases left unmatched: 6. The CDR3 region is CASSQIGQGAFEQYF. In DNA form, the CDR3 reads TGCGCCAGCAGCCAAATTGGACAGGGGGCGTTCGAGCAGTACTTC.

This chain connects TRBV7-9 to TRBJ2-5; unclear D gene. CDR3 length: 16 residues. CDR1 is SEHNR and CDR2 is FQNEAQ in the germline V gene (reference sequence). Trimming stripped 3 bases from V and 2 bases from J, with 16 bases between. CDR3 bases: TGTGCCAGCAGCTTCCCCGAGCCGGCAGATCAAGAGACCCAGTACTTC. Amino acid sequence: CASSFPEPADQETQYF.

The chain has TRBV13 and TRBJ2-7, with D tentatively TRBD1 (5 bases). The V and J ends lost 4 bases and 4 bases respectively, with 8 bases between them. There are 12 residues in the CDR3. The germline CDR1 and CDR2 sequences are PRHDT and FYEKMQ (reference sequence). In DNA, the CDR3 is TGTGCCAGCAGCTCCGACAGATACGAGCAGTACTTC. This sequence encodes CASSSDRYEQYF.

The J gene is TRBJ1-5, the V gene TRBV2; D unresolved. The CDR3 totals 14 residues. V lost 5 bases and J lost 1, with 9 bases in between. The V gene's germline CDR1 is SNHLY and CDR2 FYNNEI. The CDR3 here is CASSPTVSNQPQHF. The CDR3 region has the DNA TGTGCCAGCAGTCCGACCGTGAGCAATCAGCCCCAGCATTTT.

This rearrangement joins TRBV30 to TRBJ1-2; maybe TRBD1 (6 bases). The CDR3 contains 14 residues. Germline CDR1 GTSNPN, CDR2 SVGIG (reference sequence). Trimming left V 8 bases short and J 6 bases short, with 22 bases between. For the CDR3, the DNA is TGTGCCCGGGTGGGGGCAGGGTGGGCTGATGGCTACACCTTC. Residues: CARVGAGWADGYTF. The whole variable domain, filled in from reference TRBV30 and TRBJ1-2, reads SQTIHQWPATLVQPVGSPLSLECTVEGTSNPNLYWYRQAAGRGLQLLFYSVGIGQISSEVPQNLSASRPQDRQFILSSKKLLLSDSGFYLCARVGAGWADGYTFGSGTRLTVV.

The chain uses TRBV29-1 and TRBJ2-7, with a weak D call TRBD1 (6 bases). The V gene's germline CDR1 is SQVTM and CDR2 ANQGSEA. This CDR3 contains 13 residues. Trimming stripped 7 bases from V and 0 bases from J, with 13 bases between. The CDR3 nucleotides read TGCAGCGGAAGACAGGCCCCCTCCTACGAGCAGTACTTC. It translates to CSGRQAPSYEQYF.

The chain carries TRBV30 and TRBJ2-3, with 14 bases aligning to TRBD2. The CDR3 sequence is 15 residues long. Germline values: CDR1 GTSNPN, CDR2 SVGIG (reference sequence). V trimming: 1 base; J trimming: 5 bases; junction bases outside the gene matches: 2. The CDR3 reads CAWSGTSGRRDTQYF. CDR3 nucleotide sequence: TGTGCCTGGAGTGGGACTAGCGGGAGGAGAGATACGCAGTATTTT.

This sequence joins TRBV20-1 and TRBJ1-1, with D tentatively TRBD1 (5 bases). The V end was cut by 1 base, the J end by 1 base, with 10 bases between. Germline CDR1 is DFQATT and CDR2 is SNEGSKA (reference sequence). The CDR3 is 14 residues long. CDR3 region: CSARGGTGNTEAFF. The CDR3 DNA is TGCAGTGCTAGAGGGGGGACGGGGAACACTGAAGCTTTCTTT.

V is TRBV18 and J is TRBJ1-2, with D possibly matching TRBD1 (5 bases). This CDR3 region has 13 residues. V lost 6 bases, J lost 8 bases, and 16 bases lay in between. Germline V lookup: CDR1 KGHSH, CDR2 LQKENI. The CDR3 coding sequence is TGTGCCAGCTCTAACAGGCAACCTGTCGGCTACACCTTC. Translated: CASSNRQPVGYTF.

The CDR3 loop reads CSRGVSSYEQYF. The DNA for the CDR3 is TGCAGTCGTGGAGTAAGCTCCTACGAGCAGTACTTC. The chain links TRBV20-1 to TRBJ2-7; D is unclear. The CDR3 consists of 12 residues. CDR1 and CDR2 (germline): DFQATT, SNEGSKA (reference sequence). V gave up 8 bases and J gave up 0 bases, with 11 bases separating them.